The 7 T cell receptor beta chains presented below share a single source sample, sequenced in a study of cytomegalovirus exposure and HLA in healthy donors. Primers for the PCR totalled 60 Vbeta and 13 Jbeta. Using immunoSEQ multiplex PCR, the repertoire was profiled, and TCRdb retains in-frame clones only, with some absent. The table lists 110,000 or so clones, roughly 67% of them singletons. Material for sequencing was PBMCs. These receptors came from a man younger than 30 in good health and CMV-seropositive.

Here the CDR3 DNA reads TGTGCCAGCAGCGTCAGGGTGAACACCGGGGAGCTGTTTTTT. The encoded protein is CASSVRVNTGELFF. The gene calls are TRBV6-6 and TRBJ2-2; D perhaps matches TRBD1 (5 bases). V was shortened by 6 bases and J by 1 base, with 9 bases between the two germline ends. There are 14 residues in the CDR3. Germline CDR1 is MNHNY and CDR2 is SVGAGI (reference sequence).

The chain has TRBV28 and TRBJ2-4, with 8 bases aligning to TRBD2. The CDR3 is 15 amino acids. Germline V gene lookup returns CDR1 MDHEN and CDR2 SYDVKM. Germline trimming cut 9 bases from V and 3 bases from J; bases unmatched to any gene: 10. CDR3 coding DNA: TGTGCCAGTTCCACGGCGGGGGGCCTCAAAAACATTCAGTACTTC. It specifies CASSTAGGLKNIQYF.

This chain uses TRBV4-1 with TRBJ1-3; the D gene is possibly TRBD1 (6 bases). CDR3 size: 18 residues. CDR1 and CDR2 from the germline V gene are MGHRA and YSYEKL. V lost 3 bases, J lost 0 bases, and 18 bases lay in between. CDR3 loop: CASSQPRQALSSGNTIYF. As DNA, the CDR3 is TGCGCCAGCAGCCAGCCAAGACAGGCGCTGAGCTCTGGAAACACCATATATTTT.

This clone turned up a few times. The rearrangement links TRBV15 to TRBJ2-4; TRBD2 is a possible D gene (5 bases). The CDR3 contains 15 residues. Trimming took off 5 bases at V and 0 bases at J, with 11 bases between the two ends. Germline CDR1 LNHNV, CDR2 YYDKDF (reference sequence). In DNA, the CDR3 is TGTGCCACCAGCGGCCAAGCGGAAGCCAAAAACATTCAGTACTTC. Amino acid sequence: CATSGQAEAKNIQYF.

This chain links TRBV28 with TRBJ1-5; D is unresolved. The V gene's germline CDR1 is MDHEN and CDR2 SYDVKM. Trimming pared 1 base from V and 11 bases from J, leaving 6 bases between. The CDR3 covers 11 residues. The CDR3 nucleotides read TGTGCCAGCAGTTTATCTCGAGCCCAGCATTTT. Translation: CASSLSRAQHF. Looking up the rest from reference TRBV28 and TRBJ1-5 gives the full variable domain: DVKVTQSSRYLVKRTGEKVFLECVQDMDHENMFWYRQDPGLGLRLIYFSYDVKMKEKGDIPEGYSVSREKKERFSLILESASTNQTSMYLCASSLSRAQHFGDGTRLSIL.

CDR3 coding DNA: TGTGCCAGCAGCTCCGGGACACCCAGTTCAAACGAGCAGTACTTC. It specifies CASSSGTPSSNEQYF. V is TRBV6-5 and J is TRBJ2-7; tentative D call: TRBD1 (6 bases). Trimming left V 6 bases short and J 5 bases short, with 20 bases between. CDR1 is MNHEY and CDR2 is SVGAGI in the germline V gene. This CDR3 spans 15 amino acids.

The genes are TRBV7-9 and TRBJ2-3; D not resolved. Germline CDR1 reads SEHNR; CDR2 reads FQNEAQ (reference sequence). This CDR3 has 17 residues. Deletions cut 1 base from V and 0 bases from J, with 14 bases between. For the CDR3, the DNA is TGTGCCAGCAGCTTAGGGGCAGTACACTTTAGCACAGATACGCAGTATTTT. Amino acid sequence: CASSLGAVHFSTDTQYF.